This entry lists 21 T cell receptor beta chains sequenced from one sample in a study of sequential checkpoint blockade in melanoma. Treatment of the sample: randomized to nivolumab then ipilimumab (arm A) or the reverse (arm B). Measured with immunoSEQ multiplex PCR; TCRdb has only the in-frame clones, and not every one. The sample holds some 8,800 clones, under 25% seen once. The sequencing here drew on tumor tissue (inferred from file names), taken from a patient given nivolumab and ipilimumab in sequence. These receptors originate from a human donor with melanoma.

The chain joins TRBV7-2 to TRBJ1-4; TRBD1 is a possible D gene (5 bases). The ends were cut back, 5 bases at V and 8 bases at J, with 12 bases in the middle. CDR1 and CDR2 from the germline V gene are SGHTA and FQGNSA. This CDR3 has 13 residues. CDR3 bases: TGTGCCAGCAGCCCGGGGACTGGGGAAAAACTGTTTTTT. It is translated as CASSPGTGEKLFF.

This clone appeared a few times. The chain recombines TRBV11-3 with TRBJ1-3; D remains ambiguous. V dropped 3 bases and J dropped 6 bases, with 12 bases sitting between them. The CDR3 consists of 14 residues. Germline V CDR1 and CDR2: SGHNT, YENEEA. In DNA form, the CDR3 reads TGTGCCAGCAGCTTGGGCGACCTCGCAAACACCATATATTTT. Encoded protein: CASSLGDLANTIYF.

The chain joins TRBV9 to TRBJ1-6; 9 bases are a match to TRBD1. Trimming took 0 bases from V and 10 from J; bases not matched to a gene: 5. The germline V gene has CDR1 SGDLS and CDR2 YYNGEE. The CDR3 has 15 amino acids. The DNA of the CDR3 is TGTGCCAGCAGCGTAGGAACAGGGGGCCGGTCACCCCTCCACTTT. Its protein is CASSVGTGGRSPLHF.

The chain uses TRBV28 and TRBJ1-1, with 7 bases fitting TRBD1. With 5 bases clipped from V and 6 bases from J, the junction kept 15 bases outside the gene matches. The CDR3 loop spans 16 amino acids. CDR1 is MDHEN and CDR2 is SYDVKM in the germline V gene. CDR3 region: CASSLIFSAGGSEAFF. The CDR3 nucleotides are TGTGCCAGCAGTCTAATTTTCTCCGCAGGGGGGTCTGAAGCTTTCTTT.

The V and J genes are TRBV9 and TRBJ2-3; the D is unclear. The CDR3 consists of 15 residues. V shed 4 bases and J shed 0 bases, with 12 bases lying between them. CDR1 is SGDLS and CDR2 is YYNGEE in the germline V gene. In nucleotides, the CDR3 is TGTGCCAGCAGCCCTAGAGATTTGAGCACAGATACGCAGTATTTT. Translated: CASSPRDLSTDTQYF.

The chain has TRBV10-3 and TRBJ1-4, with D perhaps matching TRBD1 (5 bases). Germline V gene sequence: CDR1 ENHRY, CDR2 SYGVKD. V lost 0 bases and J lost 8, with 16 bases in between. This CDR3 comprises 16 residues. CDR3 protein: CAISESRGIGDEKLFF. The CDR3 DNA follows: TGTGCCATCAGTGAGTCGCGGGGCATTGGCGACGAAAAACTGTTTTTT.

This clone was picked up a small number of times. The V call is TRBV6-7, the J call TRBJ1-1; D remains unclear. Being an ORF, TRBV6-7 has a function that is uncertain. Trimming shortened V by 0 bases and J by 1 base, and 18 bases separated the two germline ends. This CDR3 comprises 18 residues. As DNA, the CDR3 is TGTGCCAGCAGTTACTCATCCGGATTTGATGTTGGGAACACTGAAGCTTTCTTT. This sequence encodes CASSYSSGFDVGNTEAFF.

This clone was observed a handful of times. The V call is TRBV11-3, the J call TRBJ1-2; weak D call: TRBD1 (5 bases). The V gene's germline CDR1 is SGHNT and CDR2 YENEEA. CDR3 length: 19 residues. V dropped 3 bases and J dropped 2 bases, with 25 bases sitting between them. CDR3 sequence: CASSLDSWDDLPGNYGYTF. CDR3 DNA sequence: TGTGCCAGCAGCTTGGATAGTTGGGACGACCTACCCGGGAACTATGGCTACACCTTC.

This clone is medium-sized within its sample. The gene calls are TRBV14 and TRBJ2-1; no reliable D call. This CDR3 is 14 amino acids long. V lost 2 bases and J lost 0, with 5 bases in between. The germline V gene encodes CDR1 SGHDN and CDR2 FVKESK. The CDR3 here is CASSQLDSYNEQFF. The CDR3 DNA sequence: TGTGCCAGCAGCCAACTGGACTCCTACAATGAGCAGTTCTTC.

This clone appeared many times. The chain employs TRBV13 and TRBJ2-7; 12 bases are a match to TRBD1. The V gene end was trimmed by 0 bases and the J gene end by 6 bases; junction bases not matched to a gene: 6. The CDR3 is 16 amino acids. The germline V gene encodes CDR1 PRHDT and CDR2 FYEKMQ (reference sequence). The CDR3 sequence is CASSLGAPGQGAEQYF. The CDR3 region has the DNA TGTGCCAGCAGCTTAGGGGCCCCGGGACAGGGGGCCGAGCAGTACTTC.

The genes are TRBV19 and TRBJ2-2, with D unclear. V was pared by 7 bases and J by 6 bases, with 9 bases between. CDR3 length: 12 residues. The germline V gene has CDR1 LNHDA and CDR2 SQIVND (reference sequence). The CDR3 DNA sequence: TGTGCCAGTAATGAGGACCCCGGGGAGCTGTTTTTT. Amino acids: CASNEDPGELFF.

The genes are TRBV28 and TRBJ1-1; D gene unclear. From germline, CDR1 is MDHEN and CDR2 SYDVKM. The CDR3 length is 14 residues. V was trimmed by 3 bases and J by 4 bases, leaving 12 bases between them. Here the CDR3 reads CASSFMVVGTEAFF. The CDR3 DNA sequence: TGTGCCAGCAGTTTCATGGTGGTGGGCACTGAAGCTTTCTTT.

The chain employs TRBV19 and TRBJ2-5; the match to TRBD1 covers 10 bases. The V segment lost 5 bases and the J segment 2 bases; nucleotides outside the gene matches: 17. CDR1 and CDR2 from the germline V gene are LNHDA and SQIVND (reference sequence). The CDR3 spans 19 residues. This CDR3 is CASSAYRGQGRSDQETQYF. Here the CDR3 DNA reads TGTGCCAGTAGTGCCTACCGGGGACAGGGGAGATCGGATCAAGAGACCCAGTACTTC.

The V gene is TRBV28, the J gene TRBJ2-3; the D call may be TRBD1 or TRBD2 (5 bases each). Germline V CDR1 and CDR2: MDHEN, SYDVKM. Trimming cost V 3 bases and J 2 bases, with 9 bases left between them. There are 14 residues in the CDR3. The CDR3 DNA sequence: TGTGCCAGCAGTTTGGGGCGGGTCACAGATACGCAGTATTTT. Its translation: CASSLGRVTDTQYF. Full variable domain (remainder filled in from reference TRBV28 and TRBJ2-3): DVKVTQSSRYLVKRTGEKVFLECVQDMDHENMFWYRQDPGLGLRLIYFSYDVKMKEKGDIPEGYSVSREKKERFSLILESASTNQTSMYLCASSLGRVTDTQYFGPGTRLTVL.

The J gene is TRBJ1-5, the V gene TRBV11-3; D is unresolved. CDR3 length equals 14 residues. In germline, CDR1 is SGHNT, CDR2 YENEEA. V was clipped by 6 bases and J by 1 base, with 10 bases between them. The CDR3 region has the DNA TGTGCCAGCAGGCTGCGTGGGAGCAATCAGCCCCAGCATTTT. This gives the protein CASRLRGSNQPQHF.

There are a few counts of this clone. The chain is built from TRBV6-7 and TRBJ1-2; the D gene is possibly TRBD1 (5 bases). TRBV6-7 has ORF status, its function being uncertain. The length of the CDR3 is 17 residues. Trimming shortened V by 3 bases and J by 5 bases, and 22 bases separated the two germline ends. CDR3 residues: CASSYKSEWGKQYGYTF. CDR3 nucleotides: TGTGCCAGCAGTTATAAAAGTGAATGGGGGAAGCAGTATGGCTACACCTTC.

The DNA for the CDR3 is TGTGCCAGTAGTATAGGCCCGGGCTGGACAGATACGCAGTATTTT. It is translated as CASSIGPGWTDTQYF. J is TRBJ2-3 and V is TRBV19; D remains unclear. The CDR3 extends over 15 amino acids. CDR1 and CDR2 from the germline V gene are LNHDA and SQIVND (reference sequence). V was clipped by 1 base and J by 3 bases, with 11 bases between them.

This clone was recorded a few times. The rearrangement joins TRBV11-3 to TRBJ2-2; D may be TRBD1 or TRBD2 (5 bases each). The V and J ends lost 4 bases and 0 bases respectively, with 15 bases between them. This CDR3 is 17 amino acids long. CDR1 and CDR2 from the germline V gene are SGHNT and YENEEA. The CDR3 DNA is TGTGCCAGCAGCTGGGGCGATGGGGGTACGAACACCGGGGAGCTGTTTTTT. Amino acid sequence: CASSWGDGGTNTGELFF.

This clone showed up many times. The chain couples TRBV6-8 to TRBJ2-5; D gene ambiguous. CDR1 is MNHGY, CDR2 SAAAGT, per germline. With 5 bases removed from V and 7 bases from J, the gap between germline ends came to 14 bases. The CDR3 consists of 13 residues. CDR3 loop: CASSVDRRGTQYF. The CDR3 nucleotides read TGTGCCAGCAGTGTAGATAGACGAGGGACCCAGTACTTC.

A few counts support this clone. The chain employs TRBV18 and TRBJ1-6; D unclear. V lost 4 bases, J lost 7 bases, and 11 bases lay in between. The length of the CDR3 is 14 residues. CDR1 KGHSH and CDR2 LQKENI come from the germline V gene. Here the CDR3 reads CASSLSTTNSPLHF. In nucleotides, the CDR3 is TGTGCCAGCTCACTATCTACTACCAATTCACCCCTCCACTTT.

The V and J genes are TRBV15 and TRBJ2-3; 8 nucleotides line up with TRBD2. The CDR3 is made up of 16 amino acids. The J segment lost 3 bases and the V segment lost 5 bases, leaving 10 bases of the junction unmatched. In germline, CDR1 is LNHNV, CDR2 YYDKDF (reference sequence). The CDR3 sequence: CATSPLRGGRTDTQYF. The CDR3, as DNA: TGTGCCACCAGCCCCTTACGGGGGGGCCGGACAGATACGCAGTATTTT.